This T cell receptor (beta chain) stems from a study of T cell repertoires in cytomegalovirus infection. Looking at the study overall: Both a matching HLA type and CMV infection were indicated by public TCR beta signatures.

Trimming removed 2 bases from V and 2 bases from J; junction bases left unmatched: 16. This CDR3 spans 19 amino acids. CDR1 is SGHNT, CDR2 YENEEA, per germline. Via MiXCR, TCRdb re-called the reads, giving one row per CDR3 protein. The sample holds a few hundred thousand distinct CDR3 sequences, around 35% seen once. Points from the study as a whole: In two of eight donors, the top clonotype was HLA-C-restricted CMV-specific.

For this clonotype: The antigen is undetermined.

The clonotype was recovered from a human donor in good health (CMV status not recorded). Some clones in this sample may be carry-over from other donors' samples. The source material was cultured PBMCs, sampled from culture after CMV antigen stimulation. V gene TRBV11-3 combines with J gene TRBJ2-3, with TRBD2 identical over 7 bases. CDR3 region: CASSLRLWGGAKNTDTQYF. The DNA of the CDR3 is TGTGCCAGCAGCTTACGCCTTTGGGGGGGAGCTAAAAACACAGATACGCAGTATTTT.